This T cell receptor beta chain was sequenced in a study of early T cells in non-severe SARS-CoV-2 infection. Study conclusions and caveats: The matching step, a VDJdb search, favored anti-spike CD8 responses and missed private and CD4 specificities.

This clonotype was seen many times. Its antigen remains unidentified. In the library, individual cDNA molecules carried attached unique molecular identifiers. TCRdb redid the calling of the 5' RACE reads with MiXCR, one entry per CDR3 protein. Altogether 40,000 to 60,000 distinct CDR3 sequences are present, more than 5.5% being singletons, with the ten largest covering 2.8%. This CDR3 is 14 amino acids long. Unmatched junction bases numbered 9, after V lost 6 bases and J lost 5 bases. Sample: whole blood, taken at baseline. This chain joins TRBV12-3 or TRBV12-4 and TRBJ1-1, with 7 nucleotides matching TRBD1. The TCR comes from an adult who was a healthcare worker with PCR-confirmed SARS-CoV-2 infection or an uninfected control (not recorded which). The CDR3 nucleotides read TGTGCCAGCAGCCTCACAGGGGAGGCGACTGAAGCTTTCTTT. It translates to CASSLTGEATEAFF.